The sequence of this T cell receptor (beta chain) was determined in a study of regulatory T cells in long-lasting Graves disease. Arm-PCR of CDR3 regions and iRepertoire HTBI primers were the basis on which TCR beta libraries were built. TCRdb re-derived calls from the multiplex PCR reads in MiXCR, one entry per CDR3 protein. This repertoire shows fewer than 550,000 distinct CDR3 sequences, about a sixth found once; its top ten account for about a quarter. The sample's time point: newly diagnosed GD, antithyroid drugs for less than 3 months. Generation of the TCR library employed RNA extracted from PBMCs. This clonotype was detected only a few times. A read error may produce the germline difference seen at one junction end. The CDR3 is made up of 15 amino acids. From germline, CDR1 is SGHTA and CDR2 FQGNSA. These data were also filed under a second study, of T cells in Graves' hyperthyroidism and ophthalmopathy.

The rearrangement uses TRBV7-2 and TRBJ2-5; D is possibly TRBD2 (6 bases). The starting material was peripheral blood mononuclear cells (PBMCs), obtained at new diagnosis, from a patient treated with antithyroid drugs. The TCR originated in a woman younger than 35 with Graves disease. CDR3 in amino acids: CASSSGELAEETRYF. The CDR3 DNA reads as TGTGCCAGCAGCTCGGGGGAATTAGCGGAAGAGACCCGGTACTTC.